Following are 20 T cell receptor beta chains from one sample sequenced in a study of Ad26.COV2.S vaccination and SARS-CoV-2 variants (dated by TCRdb to the early 2020s). According to the study, the label for this sample's treatment or condition signals: 19 received Ad26.COV2.S at low or high dose, single or two shots; 5 received placebo; per-sample allocation not given. Repertoires of vaccine and placebo recipients were sequenced from samples taken on day 63 after the first injection. The library came from the immunoSEQ multiplex PCR assay. The table comes from immuneACCESS by way of TCRdb, which keeps in-frame sequences with V and J called. Part of the clones is missing from these tables; in studies checked, under half for an unresolved V gene and the rest for unknown reasons. This sample has fewer than 500,000 clones in its table, and about nine tenths of those were observed once. 9.5% to 15% of the sample lies in the top ten.

The sample consisted of peripheral blood, taken in a trial of Ad26.COV2.S vaccine versus placebo. The receptors were gathered from a person aged 18-65 years who received the Ad26.COV2.S COVID-19 vaccine or a placebo.

This clone was detected ten times or more. The V call is TRBV4-3, the J call TRBJ2-1; TRBD2 aligns across 10 bases. The CDR3 runs to 15 residues. Germline V gives CDR1 LGHNA, CDR2 YSLEER. J was trimmed by 4 bases and V by 4 bases; bases with no gene match: 4. As DNA, the CDR3 is TGCGCCAGCAGCCCTGGACTAGCGGAGTACAATGAGCAGTTCTTC. Protein product: CASSPGLAEYNEQFF.

This chain connects TRBV5-4 to TRBJ2-3, with D hard to call. The germline V and J ends were trimmed by 2 bases and 3 bases, with 13 bases remaining between them. Germline CDR1 reads SGHNT; CDR2 reads YYREEE (reference sequence). The CDR3 spans 15 residues. CDR3 nucleotide sequence: TGTGCCAGCAGCTTTCGGCCCGACGGGACAGATACGCAGTATTTT. Encoded protein: CASSFRPDGTDTQYF.

The chain carries TRBV7-3 and TRBJ2-1; D call uncertain. The CDR3 is 14 residues long. V was pared by 4 bases and J by 5 bases, with 12 bases between. Germline V gene lookup returns CDR1 SGHTA and CDR2 FQGTGA. The DNA for the CDR3 is TGTGCCAGCAGCTCACTCCCGAGAAACAATGAGCAGTTCTTC. It yields the protein CASSSLPRNNEQFF.

The rearrangement links TRBV7-9 to TRBJ2-1, with TRBD2 as a possible D gene (5 bases). The CDR3 is 14 residues long. Deletions cut 8 bases from V and 3 bases from J, with 14 bases between. CDR1 is SEHNR, CDR2 FQNEAQ, per germline (reference sequence). CDR3 bases: TGTGCCAGCCCCCTCCCCGGGGACTACAATGAGCAGTTCTTC. As protein: CASPLPGDYNEQFF.

This chain uses TRBV25-1 with TRBJ2-5; 8 bases are a match to TRBD1. The CDR3 covers 16 residues. Losses at the gene ends were 4 bases for V and 3 bases for J; bases not matched to a gene: 10. Germline V gene sequence: CDR1 MGHDK, CDR2 SYGVNS. The CDR3 region has the DNA TGTGCCAGCAGTGCCTGGGACAGGTCGGGAAAAGAGACCCAGTACTTC. Amino acid sequence: CASSAWDRSGKETQYF.

As concerns this clone: This same CDR3 is encoded by further DNA sequences in the sample. V and J are TRBV6-5 and TRBJ1-6; D is unclear. This CDR3 spans 13 amino acids. In germline, CDR1 is MNHEY, CDR2 SVGAGI. V lost 2 bases, J lost 7 bases, and 6 bases lay in between. This CDR3 is CASSYTPNSPLHF. DNA for the CDR3: TGTGCCAGCAGTTACACTCCAAATTCACCCCTCCACTTT.

This chain joins TRBV5-1 and TRBJ2-1, with unresolved D. From germline, CDR1 is SGHRS and CDR2 YFSETQ. The CDR3 extends over 15 amino acids. The V end was cut by 0 bases, the J end by 0 bases, with 7 bases between. DNA of the CDR3: TGCGCCAGCAGCTTGGAGGGTGGCTCCTACAATGAGCAGTTCTTC. This encodes CASSLEGGSYNEQFF.

The chain has TRBV5-4 and TRBJ2-5, with D maybe TRBD1 (5 bases). Germline V gene data show CDR1 as SGHNT and CDR2 as YYREEE (reference sequence). Trimming took off 0 bases at V and 0 bases at J, with 9 bases between the two ends. The CDR3 has 15 residues. The CDR3 sequence is CASSLGGRDQETQYF. In DNA form, the CDR3 reads TGTGCCAGCAGCTTGGGGGGCAGGGACCAAGAGACCCAGTACTTC.

This clone came up a few times. J is TRBJ1-6 and V is TRBV19, with 12 bases that match TRBD1. The CDR3 has 15 amino acids. Germline values: CDR1 LNHDA, CDR2 SQIVND (reference sequence). Trimming took 5 bases from V and 9 from J; bases not matched to a gene: 5. The CDR3 loop reads CASSPRDRGRSPLHF. Here the CDR3 DNA reads TGTGCCAGTAGTCCCCGGGACAGGGGGCGTTCACCCCTCCACTTT.

The chain has TRBV9 and TRBJ1-1; 7 bases agree with TRBD1. CDR1 and CDR2 (germline): SGDLS, YYNGEE. This CDR3 spans 13 amino acids. The junction had 6 bases not matched to a gene; V was cut back by 2 bases and J by 8 bases. For the CDR3, the DNA is TGTGCCAGCAGCGTCCTACGGACAGGAGAAGCTTTCTTT. Translation gives CASSVLRTGEAFF. Full variable domain (rest looked up from reference TRBV9 and TRBJ1-1): DSGVTQTPKHLITATGQRVTLRCSPRSGDLSVYWYQQSLDQGLQFLIQYYNGEERAKGNILERFSAQQFPDLHSELNLSSLELGDSALYFCASSVLRTGEAFFGQGTRLTVV.

The V call is TRBV6-2 or TRBV6-3, the J call TRBJ2-6; D gene uncertain. Trimming cost V 0 bases and J 0 bases, with 9 bases left between them. The CDR3 has 17 residues. CDR1 and CDR2 (germline): MNHEY, SVGEGT. CDR3 sequence (DNA): TGTGCCAGCAGTTACTCTAGGTCCAACTCTGGGGCCAACGTCCTGACTTTC. Translated, it gives CASSYSRSNSGANVLTF.

J is TRBJ1-2 and V is TRBV28, with 7 bases matching TRBD1. The length of the CDR3 is 17 residues. Germline V gene data show CDR1 as MDHEN and CDR2 as SYDVKM. J gave up 4 bases and V 3 bases, and 14 bases lay outside the gene matches. CDR3 loop: CASSFAPAQGSGYGYTF. DNA of the CDR3: TGTGCCAGCAGTTTCGCCCCTGCACAGGGGTCGGGCTATGGCTACACCTTC.

The chain combines TRBV18 with TRBJ2-7; TRBD1 agrees at 8 bases. J was trimmed by 2 bases and V by 5 bases; bases with no gene match: 5. The CDR3 has 14 residues. The germline CDR1 and CDR2 sequences are KGHSH and LQKENI. The CDR3 coding sequence is TGTGCCAGCTCAGGGGGACAGGCTACCTACGAGCAGTACTTC. Protein sequence: CASSGGQATYEQYF.

The chain has TRBV7-8 and TRBJ2-1, with D uncertain. The CDR3 length is 15 residues. V dropped 3 bases and J dropped 4 bases, with 13 bases sitting between them. The germline gives CDR1 SGHVS, CDR2 FQNEAQ. CDR3 in amino acids: CASSFLTPRYNEQFF. CDR3 coding DNA: TGTGCCAGCAGCTTTCTGACACCTCGATACAATGAGCAGTTCTTC. The full variable domain, in which reference TRBV7-8 and TRBJ2-1 provide the parts outside the CDR3, is GAGVSQSPRYKVAKRGQDVALRCDPISGHVSLFWYQQALGQGPEFLTYFQNEAQLDKSGLPSDRFFAERPEGSVSTLKIQRTQQEDSAVYLCASSFLTPRYNEQFFGPGTRLTVL.

The chain combines TRBV5-5 with TRBJ1-6, with D maybe TRBD1 (5 bases). The CDR3 loop spans 16 amino acids. Trimming left V 5 bases short and J 4 bases short, with 16 bases between. The V gene's germline CDR1 is SGHKS and CDR2 YYEKEE (reference sequence). CDR3 protein: CASRATENQYNSPLHF. For the CDR3, the DNA is TGTGCCAGCAGGGCGACAGAAAATCAATATAATTCACCCCTCCACTTT.

V and J are TRBV6-2 or TRBV6-3 and TRBJ2-1, with 8 bases that match TRBD2. CDR1 MNHEY and CDR2 SVGEGT come from the germline V gene. The CDR3 has 18 amino acids. V dropped 0 bases and J dropped 2; count of bases not matched to a gene: 9. The CDR3 coding sequence is TGTGCCAGCAGTTACTCGGTTCGGCGGGAGGCGCCCTACAATGAGCAGTTCTTC. This translates into CASSYSVRREAPYNEQFF.

The chain has TRBV24-1 and TRBJ2-5; 7 bases match TRBD2. V was pared by 3 bases and J by 4 bases, with 4 bases of the junction left unmatched. CDR1 and CDR2 from the germline V gene are KGHDR and SFDVKD. The CDR3 totals 14 residues. CDR3 sequence (DNA): TGTGCCACCAGTGATCCTGGACTAGGAGAGACCCAGTACTTC. Protein product: CATSDPGLGETQYF.

The chain has TRBV27 and TRBJ1-5; no clear D. The ends were cut back, 5 bases at V and 7 bases at J, with 12 bases in the middle. CDR3 length: 13 amino acids. CDR1 MNHEY and CDR2 SMNVEV come from the germline V gene (reference sequence). The CDR3 sequence: CASSPTTPQPQHF. DNA of the CDR3: TGTGCCAGCAGTCCCACCACCCCGCAGCCCCAGCATTTT.

The sample holds one count of this clone. V gene TRBV30 combines with J gene TRBJ2-7; perhaps D is TRBD1 or TRBD2 (7 bases each). V lost 4 bases and J lost 4, with 17 bases in between. The germline V gene encodes CDR1 GTSNPN and CDR2 SVGIG (reference sequence). The CDR3 consists of 14 residues. DNA for the CDR3: TGTGCCTGGACAGGGGGGAGGGCCGAATACGAGCAGTACTTC. Amino acids: CAWTGGRAEYEQYF.

The chain joins TRBV15 to TRBJ2-7; 13 bases line up with TRBD2. The CDR3 extends over 15 amino acids. The germline V gene has CDR1 LNHNV and CDR2 YYDKDF (reference sequence). The V segment lost 3 bases and the J segment 3 bases; nucleotides outside the gene matches: 2. The CDR3 spells CATSSGLAGDYEQYF. CDR3 sequence (DNA): TGTGCCACCAGCAGTGGACTAGCGGGAGACTACGAGCAGTACTTC. Filled out from reference TRBV15 and TRBJ2-7, the complete variable domain reads DAMVIQNPRYQVTQFGKPVTLSCSQTLNHNVMYWYQQKSSQAPKLLFHYYDKDFNNEADTPDNFQSRRPNTSFCFLDIRSPGLGDTAMYLCATSSGLAGDYEQYFGPGTRLTVT.